This TCR beta chain was found in a study of blood T cell repertoires in COVID-19. Study overall: Italy, Spain and the United States were the sources of the convalescent and acute COVID-19 samples.

CDR3 length equals 14 residues. Germline V gives CDR1 SNHLY, CDR2 FYNNEI. The V end lost 8 bases, the J end lost 4 bases, and 14 bases lay between the germline ends. This table comes from immunoSEQ multiplex PCR, and its TCRdb copy is limited to in-frame clones, with some not included. The sample yields around 280,000 clones, 90% seen once. The age range of participants was about 18 to 100 years, with residence in fewer than 25 US areas. The sequencing input was PBMCs or T cells enriched from blood (not recorded which). The gene calls are TRBV2 and TRBJ2-2; TRBD2 is a possible D gene (5 bases). This receptor was taken from a young woman with acute COVID-19. CDR3 DNA: TGTGCCAGCCAGACGGGGATCGGCACCGGGGAGCTGTTTTTT. Translation: CASQTGIGTGELFF.